A single sample is the source of the 18 T cell receptor beta chains below, sequenced in a study of blood T cells in healthy people across ages. Sample-barcoded 5' priming and a J-beta primer mix drove a second PCR of 7 to 11 cycles. TCRdb reanalysed the 5' RACE reads using MiXCR and keeps one entry per CDR3 protein. The repertoire holds under 1 million distinct CDR3 sequences, with more than 40% as singletons. The sample taken for sequencing was blood. The receptors come from a man aged 55-75 years in good health.

This clonotype was counted a single time. An end of the junction differs from the germline gene, which may be a read error. V and J are TRBV7-3 and TRBJ2-5, with D tentatively TRBD2 (6 bases). Germline CDR1 and CDR2: SGHTA and FQGTGA. The CDR3 totals 13 residues. The CDR3 DNA is TGTGCCGGCAGCTACGGGGGAGCGGAGACCCAGTACTTC. It codes for CAGSYGGAETQYF.

The rearrangement uses TRBV20-1 and TRBJ1-5; 7 bases fit TRBD1. The junction had 2 bases not matched to a gene; V was cut back by 0 bases and J by 0 bases. CDR1 is DFQATT, CDR2 SNEGSKA, per germline (reference sequence). This CDR3 is built from 15 residues. The CDR3 DNA is TGCAGTGCTAGAGATAGACAGGGTAGCAATCAGCCCCAGCATTTT. It codes for CSARDRQGSNQPQHF.

A few counts support this clonotype. This chain links TRBV7-6 with TRBJ2-1; D unresolved. V lost 2 bases and J 2 bases, leaving 13 bases between the germline ends. Germline lookup yields CDR1 SGHVS and CDR2 FNYEAQ. The CDR3 runs to 16 residues. The CDR3: CASSLLGSAAYNEQFF. CDR3 bases: TGTGCCAGCAGCTTATTGGGCTCAGCCGCCTACAATGAGCAGTTCTTC.

The chain has TRBV4-3 and TRBJ2-1, with D possibly being TRBD1 or TRBD2 (5 bases each). The CDR3 sequence is 17 residues long. Germline assignment: CDR1 LGHNA and CDR2 YSLEER. V gave up 0 bases and J gave up 0 bases, with 12 bases separating them. The DNA for the CDR3 is TGCGCCAGCAGCCAAGATCCGAAGGGGAGCTCCTACAATGAGCAGTTCTTC. Translating it yields CASSQDPKGSSYNEQFF.

V is TRBV27 and J is TRBJ1-6; 7 bases line up with TRBD1. Germline V gives CDR1 MNHEY, CDR2 SMNVEV (reference sequence). This CDR3 comprises 16 residues. V dropped 5 bases and J dropped 6; count of bases not matched to a gene: 10. CDR3 sequence: CASSLGTGTANSPLHF. The CDR3 DNA reads TGTGCCAGCAGTCTCGGGACCGGGACAGCTAATTCACCCCTCCACTTT.

Points on this clonotype: The junction departs from the called germline gene at one end, perhaps through a read error. V gene TRBV5-1 combines with J gene TRBJ2-7; D perhaps matches TRBD1 (6 bases). CDR3 size: 14 residues. Germline V gives CDR1 SGHRS, CDR2 YFSETQ. Here the CDR3 DNA reads TGCGCCAGCAGCGCGGAACAGGGATCCTACAAGCAGTACTTC. It yields the protein CASSAEQGSYKQYF. Full variable domain (missing parts from reference TRBV5-1 and TRBJ2-7): KAGVTQTPRYLIKTRGQQVTLSCSPISGHRSVSWYQQTPGQGLQFLFEYFSETQRNKGNFPGRFSGRQFSNSRSEMNVSTLELGDSALYLCASSAEQGSYKQYFGPGTRLTVT.

This clonotype has more than one count but fewer than ten. The genes are TRBV10-3 and TRBJ2-1; TRBD2 is a possible D gene (5 bases). The CDR3 extends over 13 amino acids. V was pared by 4 bases and J by 9 bases, with 13 bases between. From germline, CDR1 is ENHRY and CDR2 SYGVKD. The CDR3: CAISGMASSEQFF. The DNA for the CDR3 is TGTGCCATCAGTGGCATGGCTAGCAGTGAGCAGTTCTTC.

This clonotype has more than one count but fewer than ten. V usage is TRBV5-1 and J usage is TRBJ2-7; D ambiguous. V lost 5 bases, J lost 6 bases, and 9 bases lay in between. This CDR3 spans 11 amino acids. CDR1 is SGHRS, CDR2 YFSETQ, per germline. CDR3 protein: CASRQTGEQYF. The CDR3 DNA follows: TGCGCCAGCAGACAAACCGGCGAGCAGTACTTC.

This chain joins TRBV27 and TRBJ2-7; D gene uncertain. V lost 0 bases and J 4 bases, leaving 16 bases between the germline ends. Germline CDR1 reads MNHEY; CDR2 reads SMNVEV (reference sequence). The CDR3 is made up of 16 amino acids. The CDR3: CASSLSTVWSTYEQYF. The CDR3 nucleotides read TGTGCCAGCAGTTTATCAACGGTGTGGAGTACATACGAGCAGTACTTC.

Turning to this clonotype: Without the conserved terminal phenylalanine or tryptophan, this CDR3 likely stems from a read error. It is unclear where the CDR3 begins or ends on the DNA, so no DNA is shown, and the CDR3 is as TCRdb lists it. This chain connects TRBV7-7 to TRBJ2-1; the table calls TRBD1, which could not be checked here. Germline loops: CDR1 SSHAT, CDR2 FNYEAQ (reference sequence). The CDR3 comprises 13 residues, both ends counted. The CDR3: CASSRDRNNEEFV.

The chain joins TRBV20-1 to TRBJ2-6; 9 nucleotides agree with TRBD1. Trimming at V came to 1 base and at J to 2 bases, leaving 6 bases not matched to a gene. Germline-derived CDR1 and CDR2 are DFQATT and SNEGSKA (reference sequence). This CDR3 has 17 amino acids. CDR3 region: CSARAPGQGTGANVLTF. CDR3 DNA: TGCAGTGCTAGAGCGCCGGGACAGGGTACTGGGGCCAACGTCCTGACTTTC.

The chain has TRBV14 and TRBJ2-3, with a weak D call TRBD2 (5 bases). V dropped 2 bases and J dropped 0 bases, with 21 bases sitting between them. The germline V gene encodes CDR1 SGHDN and CDR2 FVKESK. The CDR3 loop spans 19 amino acids. This CDR3 is CASSQRGGVWTGSTDTQYF. Here the CDR3 DNA reads TGTGCCAGCAGCCAAAGAGGAGGAGTGTGGACTGGTAGCACAGATACGCAGTATTTT.

This clonotype was found a few times. CDR3 protein: CSDQGAPYNEQFF. CDR3 DNA sequence: TGCAGCGACCAGGGCGCCCCTTACAATGAGCAGTTCTTC. The chain employs TRBV29-1 and TRBJ2-1; weak D call: TRBD1 (5 bases). With 7 bases removed from V and 4 bases from J, the gap between germline ends came to 14 bases. This CDR3 has 13 amino acids. Germline lookup yields CDR1 SQVTM and CDR2 ANQGSEA.

This clonotype was recorded a few times. The chain combines TRBV20-1 with TRBJ2-1, with 15 bases fitting TRBD2. The CDR3 spans 16 residues. The V segment lost 5 bases and the J segment 6 bases; nucleotides outside the gene matches: 8. Looked up from germline, CDR1 is DFQATT and CDR2 is SNEGSKA (reference sequence). The CDR3 protein is CSAHGLAGGLGNEQFF. The CDR3 DNA is TGCAGTGCTCATGGACTAGCGGGGGGGCTCGGCAATGAGCAGTTCTTC.

J is TRBJ2-7 and V is TRBV11-2, with D perhaps TRBD1 or TRBD2 (5 bases each). Germline lookup yields CDR1 SGHAT and CDR2 FQNNGV. V lost 5 bases and J lost 2, with 13 bases in between. The length of the CDR3 is 14 residues. The CDR3 region is CASSVGRPPYEQYF. Here the CDR3 DNA reads TGTGCCAGCAGCGTGGGACGGCCACCCTACGAGCAGTACTTC. Together with reference TRBV11-2 and TRBJ2-7, the CDR3 gives the full variable domain: EAGVAQSPRYKIIEKRQSVAFWCNPISGHATLYWYQQILGQGPKLLIQFQNNGVVDDSQLPKDRFSAERLKGVDSTLKIQPAKLEDSAVYLCASSVGRPPYEQYFGPGTRLTVT.

V is TRBV3-1 and J is TRBJ1-2, with TRBD1 matching over 7 bases. Germline assignment: CDR1 LGHDT and CDR2 YNNKEL (reference sequence). The junction had 8 bases not matched to a gene; V was cut back by 0 bases and J by 4 bases. The CDR3 covers 16 residues. The CDR3 DNA follows: TGTGCCAGCAGCCAAGATCAAAAGGGGGCGGTCTATGGCTACACCTTC. Protein: CASSQDQKGAVYGYTF.

The rearrangement links TRBV9 to TRBJ2-2; D might be TRBD1 (6 bases). V lost 4 bases and J 5 bases, leaving 15 bases between the germline ends. There are 15 residues in the CDR3. The germline V gene has CDR1 SGDLS and CDR2 YYNGEE. CDR3 nucleotides: TGTGCCAGCAGCTCGCTAGGGGGAAAAACCGGGGAGCTGTTTTTT. The encoded protein is CASSSLGGKTGELFF. Full variable domain (outside the CDR3, taken from reference TRBV9 and TRBJ2-2): DSGVTQTPKHLITATGQRVTLRCSPRSGDLSVYWYQQSLDQGLQFLIQYYNGEERAKGNILERFSAQQFPDLHSELNLSSLELGDSALYFCASSSLGGKTGELFFGEGSRLTVL.

The chain uses TRBV3-1 and TRBJ1-4, with D maybe TRBD1 (5 bases). V lost 1 base to trimming and J lost 12 bases, with 15 bases between them. CDR3 length: 14 residues. Per the germline V gene, CDR1 is LGHDT and CDR2 is YNNKEL (reference sequence). CDR3 sequence (DNA): TGTGCCAGCAGCCAAGCCGGTTTGGGAGGGGAACTGTTTTTT. It yields the protein CASSQAGLGGELFF.